Below, 32 T cell receptor beta chains from the same sample are listed, as sequenced in a study of T cell responses to AZD1222 COVID-19 vaccine. TCRdb's copy holds only in-frame clones and misses some; the assay was immunoSEQ multiplex PCR. This table has about 150,000 clones, 90% to 95% appearing once. The sample consisted of peripheral blood, taken 28 days after the second AZD1222 dose. The receptors were sampled from an adult who received the AZD1222 COVID-19 vaccine.

The rearrangement links TRBV9 to TRBJ2-2, with 12 bases lining up with TRBD2. Per the germline V gene, CDR1 is SGDLS and CDR2 is YYNGEE. V was pared by 0 bases and J by 4 bases, with 13 bases of the junction left unmatched. The CDR3 is 20 amino acids. CDR3 amino acids: CASSVAISSGRAIGTGELFF. The CDR3 DNA reads TGTGCCAGCAGCGTAGCCATCTCTAGCGGGAGGGCCATCGGCACCGGGGAGCTGTTTTTT.

V usage is TRBV4-1 and J usage is TRBJ1-5; D not resolved. The CDR3 contains 13 residues. Germline V gene data show CDR1 as MGHRA and CDR2 as YSYEKL. V was clipped by 2 bases and J by 5 bases, with 7 bases between them. CDR3 residues: CASSQSVDQPQHF. As DNA, the CDR3 is TGCGCCAGCAGCCAAAGCGTAGATCAGCCCCAGCATTTT.

The chain links TRBV3-1 (or the pseudogene TRBV3-2) to TRBJ2-7; 10 positions match TRBD2. The CDR3 is made up of 16 amino acids. CDR1 and CDR2 from the germline V gene are LGHDT and YNNKEL (reference sequence). The V and J ends lost 2 bases and 3 bases, in that order; junction bases with no gene match: 7. The CDR3 sequence is CASSQFQREGLYEQYF. The CDR3 coding sequence is TGTGCCAGCAGCCAATTCCAGCGGGAGGGCCTCTACGAGCAGTACTTC.

The genes are TRBV6-5 and TRBJ2-5; 7 positions match TRBD2. There are 13 residues in the CDR3. Germline V gene lookup returns CDR1 MNHEY and CDR2 SVGAGI. J gave up 2 bases and V 7 bases, and 4 bases lay outside the gene matches. CDR3 DNA sequence: TGTGCCAGCATGAGGGGACTACAAGAGACCCAGTACTTC. Its protein is CASMRGLQETQYF.

The chain combines TRBV12-5 with TRBJ2-3, with 8 positions matching TRBD1. Germline V gene sequence: CDR1 LGHNT, CDR2 FRNRAP. V trimming: 4 bases; J trimming: 5 bases; junction bases outside the gene matches: 5. CDR3 length: 14 amino acids. The CDR3 nucleotides read TGTGCTAGTGGTTCGGGACAGGCGGGAGATACGCAGTATTTT. Protein sequence: CASGSGQAGDTQYF.

The CDR3 DNA reads TGTGCCAGCAGTTCTAGCGGGGGAGGGATCGGGGAGCTGTTTTTT. Amino acid sequence: CASSSSGGGIGELFF. The chain recombines TRBV2 with TRBJ2-2, with 10 positions matching TRBD2. The CDR3 is made up of 15 amino acids. The germline CDR1 and CDR2 sequences are SNHLY and FYNNEI. After removal of 5 bases from V and 7 bases from J, the junction contained 7 bases not matched to a gene.

This clone appeared once. The rearrangement joins TRBV19 to TRBJ2-7, with 12 bases fitting TRBD2. V lost 5 bases and J lost 0; bases outside the gene matches: 8. Germline CDR1 and CDR2: LNHDA and SQIVND (reference sequence). There are 17 residues in the CDR3. The DNA for the CDR3 is TGTGCCAGTAGTCTCGGGACTAGCGGGCAAAGCTCCTACGAGCAGTACTTC. It yields the protein CASSLGTSGQSSYEQYF.

This chain uses TRBV9 with TRBJ2-1; 16 bases fit TRBD2. Germline V CDR1 and CDR2: SGDLS, YYNGEE. CDR3 size: 20 residues. The J segment lost 6 bases and the V segment lost 2 bases, leaving 14 bases of the junction unmatched. In nucleotides, the CDR3 is TGTGCCAGCAGCGTCGCGTCCCCGGGACTAGCGGGAGGGCCGGGCAATGAGCAGTTCTTC. Residues: CASSVASPGLAGGPGNEQFF. The full variable domain, rest sourced from reference TRBV9 and TRBJ2-1, is DSGVTQTPKHLITATGQRVTLRCSPRSGDLSVYWYQQSLDQGLQFLIQYYNGEERAKGNILERFSAQQFPDLHSELNLSSLELGDSALYFCASSVASPGLAGGPGNEQFFGPGTRLTVL.

The chain has TRBV6-1 and TRBJ1-5; unclear D gene. CDR1 and CDR2 (germline): MNHNS, SASEGT. Deletions cut 3 bases from V and 3 bases from J, with 6 bases between. The CDR3 is 13 residues long. CDR3 region: CASSESNNQPQHF. CDR3 DNA: TGTGCCAGCAGTGAGAGTAACAATCAGCCCCAGCATTTT.

The chain combines TRBV19 with TRBJ2-2; D not resolved. V was clipped by 6 bases and J by 4 bases, with 9 bases between them. Germline values: CDR1 LNHDA, CDR2 SQIVND (reference sequence). The CDR3 is made up of 13 amino acids. The CDR3 nucleotides read TGTGCCAGTAGGTGGCACCTCACCGGGGAGCTGTTTTTT. It codes for CASRWHLTGELFF.

This sequence joins TRBV5-6 and TRBJ1-1, with a weak D call TRBD1 (6 bases). The CDR3 extends over 18 amino acids. Germline V gene data show CDR1 as SGHDT and CDR2 as YYEEEE. Between the trimmed V and J ends, which lost 0 bases and 5 bases, there was a span of 23 bases. The CDR3 DNA reads TGTGCCAGCAGCTTGGCATCGCGGGGGGCGGTCGCGTGGACTGAAGCTTTCTTT. This translates into CASSLASRGAVAWTEAFF. Full variable domain (outside the CDR3, taken from reference TRBV5-6 and TRBJ1-1): DAGVTQSPTHLIKTRGQQVTLRCSPKSGHDTVSWYQQALGQGPQFIFQYYEEEERQRGNFPDRFSGHQFPNYSSELNVNALLLGDSALYLCASSLASRGAVAWTEAFFGQGTRLTVV.

V is TRBV7-3 and J is TRBJ2-2; TRBD2 matches 7 bases. Losses at the gene ends were 5 bases for V and 1 base for J; bases not matched to a gene: 7. The CDR3 totals 16 residues. CDR1 is SGHTA and CDR2 is FQGTGA in the germline V gene. This chain's CDR3 is CASSPWRGLNTGELFF. Written as DNA, the CDR3 is TGTGCCAGCAGCCCATGGCGGGGGTTGAACACCGGGGAGCTGTTTTTT. Variable domain in full (rest from reference TRBV7-3 and TRBJ2-2): GAGVSQTPSNKVTEKGKYVELRCDPISGHTALYWYRQSLGQGPEFLIYFQGTGAADDSGLPNDRFFAVRPEGSVSTLKIQRTERGDSAVYLCASSPWRGLNTGELFFGEGSRLTVL.

This sequence joins TRBV5-4 and TRBJ2-2, with a weak D call TRBD2 (5 bases). CDR1 SGHNT and CDR2 YYREEE come from the germline V gene (reference sequence). This CDR3 is 17 amino acids long. Trimming pared 4 bases from V and 6 bases from J, leaving 22 bases between. The DNA of the CDR3 is TGTGCCAGCAGCCCCGAAGGTCGGACTCCCTACCCCGGGGAGCTGTTTTTT. Translation: CASSPEGRTPYPGELFF.

The V gene is TRBV10-3, the J gene TRBJ2-3; 13 nucleotides line up with TRBD2. This CDR3 spans 16 amino acids. With 4 bases clipped from V and 4 bases from J, the junction kept 5 bases outside the gene matches. Germline CDR1 and CDR2: ENHRY and SYGVKD. The CDR3, as DNA: TGTGCCATCAGTGCGTTGACTAGCGGGGGGCCAGATACGCAGTATTTT. This encodes CAISALTSGGPDTQYF.

This rearrangement joins TRBV7-3 to TRBJ1-6; 7 positions agree with TRBD1. The V gene's germline CDR1 is SGHTA and CDR2 FQGTGA. This CDR3 region has 14 residues. V shed 0 bases and J 7 bases; nucleotides not matched to a gene: 0. The CDR3 protein is CASSLTQGNSPLHF. CDR3 bases: TGTGCCAGCAGCTTAACACAGGGGAATTCACCCCTCCACTTT.

The V and J genes are TRBV20-1 and TRBJ2-4; the D is unclear. The CDR3 loop spans 11 amino acids. CDR1 and CDR2 from the germline V gene are DFQATT and SNEGSKA (reference sequence). V was trimmed by 7 bases and J by 5 bases, leaving 9 bases between them. CDR3 sequence reads: CSGTLENIQYF. The DNA of the CDR3 is TGCAGTGGTACCCTAGAAAACATTCAGTACTTC.

The rearrangement joins TRBV5-4 to TRBJ2-1; 8 bases are shared with TRBD2. V gave up 0 bases and J gave up 0 bases; unmatched junction bases: 2. The germline V gene encodes CDR1 SGHNT and CDR2 YYREEE (reference sequence). The length of the CDR3 is 16 residues. CDR3 residues: CASSLAGGNSYNEQFF. CDR3 sequence (DNA): TGTGCCAGCAGCTTGGCGGGAGGGAACTCCTACAATGAGCAGTTCTTC. The whole variable domain, remainder taken from reference TRBV5-4 and TRBJ2-1, is ETGVTQSPTHLIKTRGQQVTLRCSSQSGHNTVSWYQQALGQGPQFIFQYYREEENGRGNFPPRFSGLQFPNYSSELNVNALELDDSALYLCASSLAGGNSYNEQFFGPGTRLTVL.

This clone was recorded once. V is TRBV18 and J is TRBJ1-2; possible D gene TRBD1, 6 bases. This CDR3 region has 14 residues. In germline, CDR1 is KGHSH, CDR2 LQKENI. The V end lost 3 bases, the J end lost 3 bases, and 11 bases lay between the germline ends. The CDR3 spells CASSPPGADYGYTF. The CDR3 DNA sequence: TGTGCCAGCTCACCCCCAGGGGCAGACTATGGCTACACCTTC. The full variable domain, with the rest looked up from reference TRBV18 and TRBJ1-2, is NAGVMQNPRHLVRRRGQEARLRCSPMKGHSHVYWYRQLPEEGLKFMVYLQKENIIDESGMPKERFSAEFPKEGPSILRIQQVVRGDSAAYFCASSPPGADYGYTFGSGTRLTVV.

V is TRBV4-2 and J is TRBJ1-4, with D possibly matching TRBD1 (6 bases). Germline CDR1 is LGHNA and CDR2 is YNFKEQ. This CDR3 is 14 amino acids long. V was clipped by 3 bases and J by 4 bases, with 9 bases between them. CDR3 nucleotides: TGTGCCAGCAGCCAGGACAGTTTTAATGAAAAACTGTTTTTT. It is translated as CASSQDSFNEKLFF.

V and J are TRBV9 and TRBJ2-3, with D unresolved. V was trimmed by 1 base and J by 4 bases, leaving 10 bases between them. Germline V gene sequence: CDR1 SGDLS, CDR2 YYNGEE. CDR3 length equals 14 residues. CDR3 DNA: TGTGCCAGCAGCGTACTGACGTCGCCAGATACGCAGTATTTT. Its translation is CASSVLTSPDTQYF.

In its sample, this clone was seen once. V gene TRBV21-1 combines with J gene TRBJ2-1; TRBD2, the table's D call, lacks a check against the DNA. TRBV21-1 is classified as a pseudogene. The CDR3 consists of 14 residues. The DNA for the CDR3 is TGTGCCGGGAGACACACGCTCTCCTACAATGAGCAGTTCTTC. It translates to CAGRHTLSYNEQFF.

This clone was detected only once. This chain links TRBV18 with TRBJ1-3, with D possibly TRBD1 on 5 matching bases. Per germline, CDR1 KGHSH and CDR2 LQKENI. V was pared by 0 bases and J by 5 bases, with 17 bases between. CDR3 length: 17 residues. This chain's CDR3 is CASSPPSSAGGRNTIYF. DNA for the CDR3: TGTGCCAGCTCACCACCTTCATCTGCGGGGGGTAGAAACACCATATATTTT.

The chain links TRBV28 to TRBJ1-1, with a weak D call TRBD1 (6 bases). CDR3 length equals 11 residues. Germline CDR1 and CDR2: MDHEN and SYDVKM. V gave up 8 bases and J gave up 4 bases, with 8 bases separating them. The CDR3, as DNA: TGTGCCAGCGGACAGTTCACTGAAGCTTTCTTT. Residues: CASGQFTEAFF.

This CDR3 is CASSQRQEYNEQFF. The CDR3 DNA reads TGTGCCAGCAGCCAAAGACAGGAGTACAATGAGCAGTTCTTC. V usage is TRBV3-1 (or the pseudogene TRBV3-2) and J usage is TRBJ2-1; tentatively, D is TRBD1 (6 bases). The V and J ends lost 2 bases and 4 bases respectively, with 9 bases between them. Germline lookup yields CDR1 LGHDT and CDR2 YNNKEL (reference sequence). CDR3 length equals 14 residues.

The rearrangement links TRBV3-1 (or the pseudogene TRBV3-2) to TRBJ1-6; 7 bases are a match to TRBD1. Germline V lookup: CDR1 LGHDT, CDR2 YNNKEL (reference sequence). This CDR3 spans 14 amino acids. V shed 5 bases, J shed 6 bases, and the junction held 4 bases outside the gene matches. CDR3 loop: CASSIRQGNSPLHF. The DNA of the CDR3 is TGTGCCAGCAGCATCCGACAGGGTAATTCACCCCTCCACTTT.

The chain combines TRBV7-2 with TRBJ2-1; TRBD2 might be the D (6 bases). V was shortened by 5 bases and J by 7 bases, with 18 bases between the two germline ends. The germline V gene has CDR1 SGHTA and CDR2 FQGNSA. The CDR3 is 15 residues long. The CDR3 nucleotides read TGTGCCAGCAGCACGGGACTTACCATAGGGAATGAGCAGTTCTTC. Translation: CASSTGLTIGNEQFF.

This clone has a single count. V is TRBV7-3 and J is TRBJ2-2; TRBD1 is a possible D gene (6 bases). V dropped 4 bases and J dropped 7 bases, with 13 bases sitting between them. In germline, CDR1 is SGHTA, CDR2 FQGTGA. This CDR3 is built from 14 residues. This CDR3 is CASSSGTFSGELFF. The DNA for the CDR3 is TGTGCCAGCAGCTCTGGGACATTTAGCGGGGAGCTGTTTTTT.

This clone was seen only a few times. The gene calls are TRBV3-1 (or the pseudogene TRBV3-2) and TRBJ1-3; D not resolved. Trimming shortened V by 4 bases and J by 0 bases, and 4 bases separated the two germline ends. The length of the CDR3 is 13 residues. From germline, CDR1 is LGHDT and CDR2 YNNKEL (reference sequence). CDR3 in DNA: TGTGCCAGCAGCCGGGGCTCTGGAAACACCATATATTTT. Amino acids: CASSRGSGNTIYF.

Only one count was recorded for this clone. The rearrangement joins TRBV18 to TRBJ2-3, with D unclear. V lost 6 bases and J 4 bases, leaving 8 bases between the germline ends. Germline V gene lookup returns CDR1 KGHSH and CDR2 LQKENI. The CDR3 consists of 12 residues. This CDR3 is CASSPRSDTQYF. CDR3 bases: TGTGCCAGCTCGCCAAGGTCAGATACGCAGTATTTT.

J is TRBJ1-4 and V is TRBV6-1; D is unclear. CDR1 is MNHNS, CDR2 SASEGT, per germline. V was pared by 2 bases and J by 0 bases, with 22 bases between. The CDR3 runs 20 residues. CDR3 in amino acids: CASSESPSVHSWATNEKLFF. The CDR3 DNA reads TGTGCCAGCAGTGAATCCCCCTCCGTTCACTCCTGGGCAACTAATGAAAAACTGTTTTTT.

The rearrangement joins TRBV13 to TRBJ1-2; D ambiguous. CDR3 length: 16 amino acids. The germline V and J ends were trimmed by 0 bases and 0 bases, with 11 bases remaining between them. Germline CDR1 is PRHDT and CDR2 is FYEKMQ (reference sequence). The CDR3 loop is CASSLGRADSNYGYTF. The CDR3, as DNA: TGTGCCAGCAGCTTAGGCCGGGCAGATTCTAACTATGGCTACACCTTC.

The V call is TRBV18, the J call TRBJ2-7, with a possible D match to TRBD2 (6 bases). Trimming stripped 1 base from V and 6 bases from J, with 10 bases between. CDR1 and CDR2 from the germline V gene are KGHSH and LQKENI. CDR3 length: 13 amino acids. In DNA, the CDR3 is TGTGCCAGCTCACCACTTGGAGGGCTCGAGCAGTACTTC. This translates into CASSPLGGLEQYF.